This TCR beta chain was observed in a study of blood T cell repertoires in COVID-19. Measured with immunoSEQ multiplex PCR; TCRdb has only the in-frame clones, and not every one. Among roughly 250,000 clones listed, 70% to 90% were seen once. There are 16 residues in the CDR3. Per germline, CDR1 MNHEY and CDR2 SMNVEV (reference sequence). The V and J ends lost 4 bases and 0 bases respectively, with 10 bases between them. The V and J genes are TRBV27 and TRBJ2-6; no definite D call. This TCR derives from a middle-aged woman who had recovered from COVID-19. Material: peripheral blood. The CDR3 region has the DNA TGTGCCAGCAGTTCCTCACAGAGCTCTGGGGCCAACGTCCTGACTTTC. This sequence encodes CASSSSQSSGANVLTF.